These 5 T cell receptor beta chains were all obtained from the same sample, sequenced in a study of CD8 T cells in Susac syndrome. The RNA input was 0.5 to 1 ug, and it was reverse transcribed with random hexamers. TCRdb re-called the immunoSEQ multiplex PCR reads with MiXCR, one entry per CDR3 protein. The data contain some 150,000 distinct CDR3 sequences, 95% of them singletons. Sequencing was done on a sample of CD4+ T cells from PBMCs. The receptor set was obtained from a human donor with Susac syndrome.

The chain uses TRBV28 and TRBJ2-7; no firm D call. V gave up 7 bases and J gave up 5 bases, with 12 bases separating them. The CDR3 is made up of 12 amino acids. Germline loops: CDR1 MDHEN, CDR2 SYDVKM. DNA for the CDR3: TGTGCCAGCACCCCCCGACCCCACGAGCAGTACTTC. Translation: CASTPRPHEQYF.

The table lists this clonotype with a few counts. The chain recombines TRBV12-3 or TRBV12-4 with TRBJ1-2; a weak D match, TRBD1 (5 bases). V was pared by 5 bases and J by 8 bases, with 9 bases between. The CDR3 runs 11 residues. The CDR3 reads CASSDRGGYTF. Here the CDR3 DNA reads TGTGCCAGCAGTGACAGAGGGGGCTACACCTTC.

The chain recombines TRBV20-1 with TRBJ2-1; TRBD2 agrees at 11 bases. The CDR3 length is 14 residues. Germline V gives CDR1 DFQATT, CDR2 SNEGSKA (reference sequence). Trimming removed 5 bases from V and 10 bases from J; junction bases left unmatched: 10. CDR3 DNA: TGCAGTGCTCTACCGACTAGCGGGGAAGGAGAGCAGTTCTTC. It yields the protein CSALPTSGEGEQFF.

V usage is TRBV4-2 and J usage is TRBJ1-1; D remains unclear. The germline gives CDR1 LGHNA, CDR2 YNFKEQ. V gave up 0 bases and J gave up 2 bases, with 7 bases separating them. This CDR3 region has 14 residues. The CDR3: CASSQDRANTEAFF. CDR3 bases: TGTGCCAGCAGCCAAGACAGAGCTAACACTGAAGCTTTCTTT.

The chain combines TRBV12-5 with TRBJ2-7; 8 bases align to TRBD1. Trimming took 0 bases from V and 3 from J; bases not matched to a gene: 7. CDR1 and CDR2 (germline): LGHNT, FRNRAP. The CDR3 runs 16 residues. The CDR3 region has the DNA TGTGCTAGTGGTTTGGTACTGGGACAGGTACGCTACGAGCAGTACTTC. It codes for CASGLVLGQVRYEQYF.